This is a list of T cell receptor beta chains from one sample in a study of blood T cell repertoires in COVID-19. The table came from immunoSEQ multiplex PCR; TCRdb's copy has only in-frame clones and leaves some out. The sample includes about 150,000 clones, 65% to 85% seen only once; the top ten take 5%. The sample comprised peripheral blood. All receptors derive from a woman between 45 and 65 years old with acute or convalescent COVID-19. CDR3s leave out the opening cysteine and the closing phenylalanine or tryptophan. The order of the fields is V gene, J gene, clone size, CDR3 protein. Some rows have no size entry. The others give once, few or many, or a class for an expanded clone.

>TRBV6-5|TRBJ2-2|.
ASKVDRSSTGELF
>TRBV6-1|TRBJ2-5|.
ASSENRERGQETQY
>TRBV2|TRBJ2-5|.
ASSPAPQGYQETQY
>TRBV5-1|TRBJ2-3|.
ARSIRAGGEDTQY
>TRBV6-5|TRBJ1-1|.
ASSQPLTVTVF
>TRBV7-7|TRBJ2-1|.
ASSFSPLAQPYNEQF
>TRBV15|TRBJ2-1|.
ATSSTWGDRAYNEQF
>TRBV6-2/TRBV6-3|TRBJ2-7|.
ASSYAGTGQDEQY
>TRBV13|TRBJ2-2|few
ASSPGRAGELF
>TRBV19|TRBJ2-1|.
ASSPGGPYEQF
>TRBV25-1|TRBJ1-2|few
ASSQHSYGYT
>TRBV6-1|TRBJ1-3|.
ASSETGGLGNTIY
>TRBV19|TRBJ2-1|.
ASSILSGTGSNEQF
>TRBV3-1/TRBV3-2|TRBJ2-2|.
ASSQNGGAFGELF
>TRBV7-2|TRBJ2-2|.
ASSSYLGANTGELF
>TRBV7-2|TRBJ2-7|.
ASGTGQGIAYEQY
>TRBV7-2|TRBJ1-6|.
ASSFQGSYNSPLH
>TRBV7-2|TRBJ2-3|.
ASSLALSSGADTQY
>TRBV5-6|TRBJ2-3|.
ASSWGLAGTTDTQY
>TRBV7-6|TRBJ2-3|.
ASSTLATGTDTQY
>TRBV2|TRBJ1-4|few
ASSGGTVGEKLF
>TRBV12-3/TRBV12-4|TRBJ2-7|.
ASSSTTTYEQY
>TRBV9|TRBJ2-1|.
ASSVGGGSYNEQF
>TRBV20-1|TRBJ1-2|.
SAQNTGYT
>TRBV6-2/TRBV6-3|TRBJ1-4|.
ASSYSPGGSTNEKLF
>TRBV4-2|TRBJ2-1|.
ASSGIGQAADEQF
>TRBV6-2/TRBV6-3|TRBJ2-7|once
ASSYLAGAYEQY
>TRBV5-4|TRBJ1-1|.
ASSFGGRVTEAF
>TRBV6-4|TRBJ1-2|few
ASRRKGTVYGYT
>TRBV5-1|TRBJ1-6|.
ASSLGTGGNSPLH
>TRBV18|TRBJ1-2|.
ASSRSQTEQYGYT
>TRBV28|TRBJ1-2|.
ASRLTGDYGYT
>TRBV18|TRBJ2-2|.
ASSPLAGGSTGELF
>TRBV18|TRBJ1-3|once
ASSPTLSTGYSGNTIY
>TRBV6-5|TRBJ1-2|few
ASSSVTGESGYT
>TRBV27|TRBJ2-7|.
ASSFGGAAREQY
>TRBV7-2|TRBJ2-7|.
ASSLAGTGNFHEQY
>TRBV6-2/TRBV6-3|TRBJ1-2|.
ASSPPTLFYGYT
>TRBV27|TRBJ1-6|.
ASSSQGVIQVLH
>TRBV5-6|TRBJ2-1|.
ASSFGLAGGNEQF
>TRBV3-1/TRBV3-2|TRBJ1-6|.
ASSLGQYNSPLH
>TRBV12-3/TRBV12-4|TRBJ2-7|.
ASSFHSYEQY
>TRBV7-3|TRBJ2-1|.
ASSLGFGGEQF
>TRBV7-9|TRBJ2-2|few
ASSIPLGGLNTGELF
>TRBV10-3|TRBJ2-2|.
AIKSRPGQGDTGELF
>TRBV6-4|TRBJ2-3|.
ASSRSGGAADTQY